This T cell receptor (beta chain) stems from a study of shared clonotypes between healthy human individuals. Study context: Ranging from 18 to 49 in age, donors were two women and three men.

General study points: Depth was large, yet rarefaction showed that sorted-subset sequencing was incomplete.

On this clone: What it binds is not known.

Each subset's genomic DNA was split evenly across several immunoSEQ plates. Repertoires were generated with immunoSEQ multiplex PCR, while TCRdb's copy carries only in-frame clones and drops some. The table shows roughly 2.5 million clones, with around nine tenths occurring only once. The ends were cut back, 4 bases at V and 7 bases at J, with 17 bases in the middle. The CDR3 extends over 15 amino acids. CDR1 is SGHAT and CDR2 is FQNNGV in the germline V gene. The study drew all its donors from Caucasian adults living in Nashville, Tennessee. Sample: naive CD4+ T cells sorted from blood. The sample's subset: CD45RA+ positively selected. This clonotype originated in a man younger than 35 in good health. V and J are TRBV11-2 and TRBJ2-1; D is possibly TRBD1 (5 bases). For the CDR3, the DNA is TGTGCCAGCAGCTCCCTAAAGGGGTCGATGAATGAGCAGTTCTTC. Its translation is CASSSLKGSMNEQFF. Using reference TRBV11-2 and TRBJ2-1 for the parts outside the CDR3, the full variable domain is EAGVAQSPRYKIIEKRQSVAFWCNPISGHATLYWYQQILGQGPKLLIQFQNNGVVDDSQLPKDRFSAERLKGVDSTLKIQPAKLEDSAVYLCASSSLKGSMNEQFFGPGTRLTVL.